This passage covers 21 T cell receptor beta chains from one sample sequenced in a study of T cells after yellow fever vaccination. TCRdb recomputed calls from the 5' RACE reads with MiXCR, one row per CDR3 protein. This table holds about 96,000 distinct CDR3 sequences, about 8.4% found once. Sequences were derived from CD8+ T cells not binding an NS4B(214-222) dextramer, sorted from PBMCs, sampled roughly 14 days after the first yellow fever vaccination. The source of these receptors is a young man who received the YFV17D yellow fever vaccine.

This clonotype was observed many times. V is TRBV4-2 and J is TRBJ2-1, with D perhaps TRBD2 (6 bases). Deletions cut 1 base from V and 0 bases from J, with 13 bases between. CDR1 LGHNA and CDR2 YNFKEQ come from the germline V gene. The CDR3 covers 17 residues. For the CDR3, the DNA is TGTGCCAGCAGCCAAGTAGTCCGGGGGTACTCCTACAATGAGCAGTTCTTC. Translation gives CASSQVVRGYSYNEQFF.

This rearrangement joins TRBV27 to TRBJ1-5; no firm D call. Germline loops: CDR1 MNHEY, CDR2 SMNVEV (reference sequence). Trimming pared 5 bases from V and 7 bases from J, leaving 9 bases between. The CDR3 contains 12 residues. Written as DNA, the CDR3 is TGTGCCAGCAGTCAAACGGGGCAGCCCCAGCATTTT. Translating it yields CASSQTGQPQHF.

The V gene is TRBV7-2, the J gene TRBJ2-1; D perhaps matches TRBD2 (7 bases). The CDR3 is made up of 19 amino acids. V was clipped by 2 bases and J by 0 bases, with 20 bases between them. Germline CDR1 reads SGHTA; CDR2 reads FQGNSA. CDR3 in amino acids: CASSLPGGPTPSSYNEQFF. For the CDR3, the DNA is TGTGCCAGCAGCTTACCGGGGGGCCCTACACCAAGCTCCTACAATGAGCAGTTCTTC.

In this sample, this clonotype turned up once. The chain combines TRBV12-3 or TRBV12-4 with TRBJ1-5; the match to TRBD1 covers 7 bases. The CDR3 consists of 19 residues. CDR3 sequence (DNA): TGTACCATCTGTTTTAGTTTAGAACAGGGGTCTCGGAGCAATCAGCCCCAGCATTTT. It yields the protein CTICFSLEQGSRSNQPQHF.

The sample holds many counts of this clonotype. The rearrangement joins TRBV4-1 to TRBJ1-1; 8 bases map to TRBD1. With 1 base clipped from V and 4 bases from J, the junction kept 8 bases outside the gene matches. Germline CDR1 MGHRA, CDR2 YSYEKL. This CDR3 region has 16 residues. The CDR3 reads CASSQADREGRTEAFF. The CDR3 coding sequence is TGCGCCAGCAGCCAAGCGGACAGGGAAGGTCGCACTGAAGCTTTCTTT.

The V and J genes are TRBV11-2 and TRBJ2-6, with D possibly called TRBD1 or TRBD2 (5 bases each). Trimming took off 3 bases at V and 0 bases at J, with 12 bases between the two ends. The V gene's germline CDR1 is SGHAT and CDR2 FQNNGV. There are 17 residues in the CDR3. Written as DNA, the CDR3 is TGTGCCAGCAGCTTTGAGGGACGTCTCTCTGGGGCCAACGTCCTGACTTTC. This translates into CASSFEGRLSGANVLTF. Using reference TRBV11-2 and TRBJ2-6 for the parts outside the CDR3, the full variable domain is EAGVAQSPRYKIIEKRQSVAFWCNPISGHATLYWYQQILGQGPKLLIQFQNNGVVDDSQLPKDRFSAERLKGVDSTLKIQPAKLEDSAVYLCASSFEGRLSGANVLTFGAGSRLTVL.

This rearrangement joins TRBV7-8 to TRBJ2-2; 13 bases align to TRBD2. The CDR3 totals 17 residues. Germline values: CDR1 SGHVS, CDR2 FQNEAQ. V lost 2 bases and J lost 4; bases outside the gene matches: 4. The CDR3 DNA sequence: TGTGCCAGCAGCTTATCCACTAGCGGGGGGGGCACCGGGGAGCTGTTTTTT. Residues: CASSLSTSGGGTGELFF.

This clonotype was detected only a few times. The chain combines TRBV23-1 with TRBJ2-7; perhaps TRBD2 as D (6 bases). TRBV23-1 is known as an ORF, though its function is uncertain. The V end was cut by 0 bases, the J end by 0 bases, with 9 bases between. The CDR3 sequence is 15 residues long. As DNA, the CDR3 is TGCGCCAGCAGTCAATCGGGGGGATCCTCCTACGAGCAGTACGTC. Its protein product is CASSQSGGSSYEQYV.

The V gene is TRBV4-2, the J gene TRBJ1-6; weak D call: TRBD1 (6 bases). Germline CDR1 reads LGHNA; CDR2 reads YNFKEQ. The ends were cut back, 4 bases at V and 4 bases at J, with 11 bases in the middle. CDR3 length: 15 residues. CDR3 sequence reads: CASSPSRGYNSPLHF. For the CDR3, the DNA is TGTGCCAGCAGCCCCTCCAGGGGTTATAATTCACCCCTCCACTTT.

This chain connects TRBV29-1 to TRBJ2-1; D could derive from TRBD1 or TRBD2 (5 bases each). Between the trimmed V and J ends, which lost 7 bases and 4 bases, there was a span of 11 bases. The CDR3 runs 12 residues. In germline, CDR1 is SQVTM, CDR2 ANQGSEA. The DNA of the CDR3 is TGCAGCGGCCGGGACGCTTACAATGAGCAGTTCTTC. This sequence encodes CSGRDAYNEQFF.

This chain uses TRBV6-1 with TRBJ2-2, with D possibly being TRBD2 (7 bases). This CDR3 comprises 14 residues. Germline CDR1 MNHNS, CDR2 SASEGT. V lost 6 bases to trimming and J lost 7 bases, with 15 bases between them. The CDR3 spells CASRFRGGDGELFF. CDR3 coding DNA: TGTGCCAGCAGATTTAGGGGGGGTGACGGGGAGCTGTTTTTT.

This chain connects TRBV30 to TRBJ1-1, with 9 bases fitting TRBD1. This CDR3 region has 14 residues. Germline V gives CDR1 GTSNPN, CDR2 SVGIG (reference sequence). V dropped 3 bases and J dropped 8; count of bases not matched to a gene: 10. This chain's CDR3 is CAWSQGTGSNEAFF. CDR3 bases: TGTGCCTGGAGCCAGGGGACAGGGTCTAACGAAGCTTTCTTT.

The gene calls are TRBV20-1 and TRBJ2-7, with D maybe TRBD2 (6 bases). The CDR3 has 16 residues. V was pared by 0 bases and J by 2 bases, with 17 bases between. Germline V gene sequence: CDR1 DFQATT, CDR2 SNEGSKA (reference sequence). The CDR3 coding sequence is TGCAGTGCTAGAGATCCGCGCGGGACTGAAACCTACGAGCAGTACTTC. It encodes CSARDPRGTETYEQYF.

This chain joins TRBV6-5 and TRBJ1-2; 9 bases agree with TRBD1. Germline V gene lookup returns CDR1 MNHEY and CDR2 SVGAGI. V was pared by 3 bases and J by 8 bases, with 10 bases of the junction left unmatched. The CDR3 loop spans 15 amino acids. CDR3 DNA sequence: TGTGCCAGCAGTTATTCGACAGGGGGGTCTGCCGGCTACACCTTC. Translating it yields CASSYSTGGSAGYTF.

The chain employs TRBV4-3 and TRBJ1-4; TRBD1 matches at 10 bases. Germline lookup yields CDR1 LGHNA and CDR2 YSLEER. The CDR3 runs to 17 residues. With 0 bases clipped from V and 0 bases from J, the junction kept 1 base outside the gene matches. Here the CDR3 reads CASSQDGQGATNEKLFF. CDR3 DNA: TGCGCCAGCAGCCAAGATGGACAGGGGGCAACTAATGAAAAACTGTTTTTT.

This clonotype has just a few counts. The rearrangement links TRBV9 to TRBJ2-1; D might be TRBD1 or TRBD2, each matching 5 bases. CDR3 length equals 15 residues. Germline CDR1 is SGDLS and CDR2 is YYNGEE. With 3 bases removed from V and 4 bases from J, the gap between germline ends came to 14 bases. CDR3 nucleotides: TGTGCCAGCAGCGGGGGGACGGGGATTTACAATGAGCAGTTCTTC. Translated, it gives CASSGGTGIYNEQFF.

This clonotype has only one observation. The chain couples TRBV5-5 to TRBJ2-7, with 8 positions matching TRBD1. The germline gives CDR1 SGHKS, CDR2 YYEKEE (reference sequence). The CDR3 totals 15 residues. With 3 bases clipped from V and 0 bases from J, the junction kept 5 bases outside the gene matches. The CDR3 spells CASSSSGTGSYEQYF. The CDR3 coding sequence is TGTGCCAGCAGCTCCTCCGGGACAGGCTCCTACGAGCAGTACTTC.

This clonotype came up a few times. The chain combines TRBV7-2 with TRBJ2-7; 8 bases align to TRBD2. CDR3 size: 16 residues. With V trimmed by 0 bases and J by 0 bases, 4 bases remained unmatched. Germline CDR1 SGHTA, CDR2 FQGNSA. As DNA, the CDR3 is TGTGCCAGCAGCTTAGCGCCTAGCGGGTTCTCCTACGAGCAGTACTTC. It specifies CASSLAPSGFSYEQYF.

V and J are TRBV20-1 and TRBJ2-2; possibly TRBD2 for D (5 bases). V gave up 0 bases and J gave up 1 base, with 9 bases separating them. This CDR3 is 15 amino acids long. Germline V gene lookup returns CDR1 DFQATT and CDR2 SNEGSKA (reference sequence). As DNA, the CDR3 is TGCAGTGCTAGAGATGGACTTTGGAACACCGGGGAGCTGTTTTTT. It is translated as CSARDGLWNTGELFF.

The chain recombines TRBV5-1 with TRBJ2-7; D tentatively fits TRBD1 or TRBD2 (5 bases each). Trimming cost V 3 bases and J 1 base, with 14 bases left between them. There are 15 residues in the CDR3. Germline V CDR1 and CDR2: SGHRS, YFSETQ. In DNA, the CDR3 is TGCGCCAGCAGCTCGCACCGGGACGCATCCTACGAGCAGTACTTC. This gives the protein CASSSHRDASYEQYF.

The gene calls are TRBV5-1 and TRBJ2-3; TRBD2 might be the D (7 bases). The germline V gene encodes CDR1 SGHRS and CDR2 YFSETQ. The CDR3 spans 17 residues. Trimming shortened V by 7 bases and J by 14 bases, and 35 bases separated the two germline ends. CDR3 loop: CASEPGFRGGAPLGRYF. In DNA, the CDR3 is TGCGCCAGCGAGCCCGGTTTTCGCGGGGGCGCCCCATTAGGTCGGTATTTT.